The rows below give T cell receptor beta chains drawn from one sample of a study of CD8+CD57+ T cells in acquired aplastic anemia. TCRdb redid the calling of the reads with MiXCR, one entry per CDR3 protein. The table shows approximately 380,000 distinct CDR3 sequences, with just under 70% occurring only once. Sequenced input: sorted CD4+, CD8+, or CD8+CD57+ T cells (not recorded which) from PBMCs. The receptors derive from a human donor in good health, serving as a control. The CDR3 runs from the conserved cysteine through the conserved F or W. The D gene is left open where the match is weak. A clone size is listed for some rows: how often the clone was seen (once, few, many), or a class if it is expanded.

j_call v_call clone_size d_call cdr3_nt cdr3_aa
TRBJ1-4 TRBV5-1 many TRBD1 TGCGCCACCAAACAAGAGGGTGGGACAGGAGGTGAAAAACTGTTTTTT CATKQEGGTGGEKLFF
TRBJ1-2 TRBV6-1 . TRBD1 TGTGCCAGCAGGCTGGACAGGGGAGAGGGCACCTTC CASRLDRGEGTF
TRBJ1-1 TRBV5-5 . . TGTGCCAGCAGCTTACGGCAGGTCACTGAAGCTTTCTTT CASSLRQVTEAFF
TRBJ2-3 TRBV7-2 . . TGTGCCAGCAGCTTAGTCGCCCCTCCTAGCACAGATACGCAGTATTTT CASSLVAPPSTDTQYF
TRBJ1-1 TRBV7-6 once . TGTGCCAGCAGCTTACAGACAGTAAACGACGGGGCTTTCTTT CASSLQTVNDGAFF
TRBJ1-1 TRBV29-1 many . TGCAGCGTTGAACGGCCAGGGCGGATTATGACTGAAGCTTTCTTT CSVERPGRIMTEAFF
TRBJ2-5 TRBV6-4 few TRBD2 TGTGCCAGCAGTGCGGCTAGCGGGGGACAAGAGACCCAGTACTTC CASSAASGGQETQYF
TRBJ2-3 TRBV10-1 many . TGCGCCAGCAGTGACCCAAGCCTAGCTACGCAGTATTTT CASSDPSLATQYF
TRBJ2-1 TRBV6-2/TRBV6-3 few TRBD2 TGTGCCAGCAGTTACTCAGTAGCGGGGGGCCCAAACAATGAGCAGTTCTTC CASSYSVAGGPNNEQFF
TRBJ1-5 TRBV6-5 . . TGTGCCAGCAGTTACGATAGAGATCATCAACCCCAGCATTTT CASSYDRDHQPQHF
TRBJ2-5 TRBV9 . . TGTGCCAGCAGCGAAGGAGGTCAGGGATTAAAAGAGACCCAGTACTTC CASSEGGQGLKETQYF
TRBJ1-5 TRBV4-3 few . TGCGCCAGCAGCCAATCCAATGGGGGCAATCAGCCCCAGCATTTT CASSQSNGGNQPQHF
TRBJ1-2 TRBV5-4 many . TGTGCCAGCAGCTCCGAAGTCGTCGTAGGCTACACCTTC CASSSEVVVGYTF
TRBJ1-2 TRBV20-1 . . TGCAGTGCTAGTGTGGGGGCTTATGGCTGCTACACCTTC CSASVGAYGCYTF
TRBJ1-2 TRBV20-1 many . TGCAGTGCTCCTTGGGAGACTGGTTATGGCTACACCTTC CSAPWETGYGYTF
TRBJ2-3 TRBV9 . . TGTGCCAGCAGCGTAGAGATTGGGCGCACAGAGCCGTATTTT CASSVEIGRTEPYF
TRBJ2-1 TRBV5-1 . TRBD2 TGCGCCAGCAGCTTGGGTAGCGGGGGCCCTTACAGTGAGCAGTTCTTC CASSLGSGGPYSEQFF
TRBJ1-2 TRBV19 many . TGTGCCAGTACTACGGTTTCGAGGGGAATGAACTATGGCTACACCTTC CASTTVSRGMNYGYTF
TRBJ2-1 TRBV6-1 . TRBD2 TGTGCCAGCAGTGAAGGTCTAGCGGGAGGGTACAATGAGCAGTTCTTC CASSEGLAGGYNEQFF
TRBJ2-6 TRBV3-1 many . TGTGCCAGCAGCCAGGCGGCTGGGGCCAACGTCCTGACTTTC CASSQAAGANVLTF
TRBJ1-2 TRBV4-3 . . TGCGCCAGGAGGACCAAGGACGGGCCTTATGGCTACACCTTC CARRTKDGPYGYTF
TRBJ2-5 TRBV10-3 . TRBD2 TGCGGCGTTAGTGGACTAGCGGCGGACGAGACCCAGTACTTC CGVSGLAADETQYF
TRBJ2-7 TRBV9 . . TGTGCCAGCAGCGTCGGGGATCACGACGTCTACGAGTTC CASSVGDHDVYEF